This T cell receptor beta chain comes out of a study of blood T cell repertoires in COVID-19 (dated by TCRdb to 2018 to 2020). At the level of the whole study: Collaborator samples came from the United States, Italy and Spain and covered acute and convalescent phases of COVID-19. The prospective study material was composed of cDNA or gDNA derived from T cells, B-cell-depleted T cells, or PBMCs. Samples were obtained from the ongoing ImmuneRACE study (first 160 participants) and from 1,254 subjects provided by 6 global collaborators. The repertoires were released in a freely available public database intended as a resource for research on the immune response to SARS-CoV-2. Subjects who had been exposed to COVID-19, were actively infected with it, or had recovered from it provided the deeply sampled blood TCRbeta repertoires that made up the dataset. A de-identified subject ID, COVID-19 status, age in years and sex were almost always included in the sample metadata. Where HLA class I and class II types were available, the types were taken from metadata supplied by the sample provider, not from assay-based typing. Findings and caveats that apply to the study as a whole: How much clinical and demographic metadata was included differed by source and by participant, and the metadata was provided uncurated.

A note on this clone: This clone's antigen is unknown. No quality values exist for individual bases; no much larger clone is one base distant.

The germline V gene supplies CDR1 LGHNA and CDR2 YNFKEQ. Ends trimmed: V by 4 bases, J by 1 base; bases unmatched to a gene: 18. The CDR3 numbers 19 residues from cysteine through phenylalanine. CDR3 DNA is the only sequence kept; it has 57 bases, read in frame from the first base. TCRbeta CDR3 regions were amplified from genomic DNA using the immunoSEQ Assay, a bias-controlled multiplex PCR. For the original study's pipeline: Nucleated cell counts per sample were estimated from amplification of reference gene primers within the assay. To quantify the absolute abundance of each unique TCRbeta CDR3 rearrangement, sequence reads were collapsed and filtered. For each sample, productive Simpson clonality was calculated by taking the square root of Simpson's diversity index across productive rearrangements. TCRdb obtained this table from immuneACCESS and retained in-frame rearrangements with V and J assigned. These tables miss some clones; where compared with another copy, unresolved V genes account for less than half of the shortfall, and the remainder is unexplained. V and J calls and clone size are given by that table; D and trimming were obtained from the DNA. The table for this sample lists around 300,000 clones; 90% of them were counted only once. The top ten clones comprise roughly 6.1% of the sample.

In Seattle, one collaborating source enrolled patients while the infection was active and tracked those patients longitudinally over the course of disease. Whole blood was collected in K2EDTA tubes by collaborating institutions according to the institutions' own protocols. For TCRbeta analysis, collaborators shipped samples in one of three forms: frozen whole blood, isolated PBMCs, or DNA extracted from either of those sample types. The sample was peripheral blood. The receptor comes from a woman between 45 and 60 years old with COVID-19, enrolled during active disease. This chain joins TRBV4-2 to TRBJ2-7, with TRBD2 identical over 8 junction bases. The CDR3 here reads CASSRASVAGREISYEQYF. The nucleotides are TGTGCCAGCAGCCGAGCTTCGGTAGCGGGACGAGAAATTTCCTACGAGCAGTACTTC.